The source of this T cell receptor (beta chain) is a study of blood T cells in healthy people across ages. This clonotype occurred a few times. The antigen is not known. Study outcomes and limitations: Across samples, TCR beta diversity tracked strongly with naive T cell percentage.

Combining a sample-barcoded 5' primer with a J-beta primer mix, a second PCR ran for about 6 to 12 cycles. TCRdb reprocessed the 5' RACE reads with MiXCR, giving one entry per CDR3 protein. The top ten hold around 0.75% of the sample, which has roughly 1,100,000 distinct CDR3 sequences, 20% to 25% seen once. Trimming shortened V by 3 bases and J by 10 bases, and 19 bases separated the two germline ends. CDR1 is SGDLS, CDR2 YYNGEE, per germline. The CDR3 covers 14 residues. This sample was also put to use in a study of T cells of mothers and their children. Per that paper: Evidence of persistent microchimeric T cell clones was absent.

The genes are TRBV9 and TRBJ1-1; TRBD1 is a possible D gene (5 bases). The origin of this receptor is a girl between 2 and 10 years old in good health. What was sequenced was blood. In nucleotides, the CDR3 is TGTGCCAGCAGCGCCCATCCGGGGCGAACGGGAGCTTTCTTT. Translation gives CASSAHPGRTGAFF.